These 27 T cell receptor beta chains share one sample of origin, sequenced in a study of PD-L1 blockade in urothelial cancer (dated by TCRdb to about 2017). Library prep was done by the immunoSEQ multiplex PCR assay. TCRdb holds this immuneACCESS table with in-frame rearrangements only. Some clones are missing; in checked studies, unresolved V genes explain under half, and the rest has no known cause. This sample has about 49,000 clones in its table, and 70% to 90% of those were observed once. The ten biggest clones cover 7.6% of the sample. The sequencing here drew on PBMCs, taken around atezolizumab (anti-PD-L1) treatment. The receptors were sampled from a man between 60 and 75 years old with urothelial cancer.

This chain joins TRBV11-2 and TRBJ1-6, with 7 bases matching TRBD1. Germline V lookup: CDR1 SGHAT, CDR2 FQNNGV. The CDR3 contains 15 residues. The junction had 15 bases not matched to a gene; V was cut back by 4 bases and J by 15 bases. CDR3 bases: TGTGCCAGCAGCTCCGGGACAGATCCTAATTCGAACCTCCACTTT. Protein product: CASSSGTDPNSNLHF.

The chain employs TRBV25-1 and TRBJ1-2; unclear D gene. Germline V gene data show CDR1 as MGHDK and CDR2 as SYGVNS. The V end was cut by 1 base, the J end by 3 bases, with 12 bases between. The CDR3 is 15 amino acids. Here the CDR3 reads CASSEFSGGDYGYTF. The CDR3 region has the DNA TGTGCCAGCAGTGAATTTAGTGGAGGAGACTATGGCTACACCTTC.

This chain uses TRBV11-3 with TRBJ1-1, with 9 bases matching TRBD1. This CDR3 is 15 amino acids long. Unmatched junction bases numbered 10, after V lost 3 bases and J lost 8 bases. Germline V gene lookup returns CDR1 SGHNT and CDR2 YENEEA. CDR3 in DNA: TGTGCCAGCAGCTTGAGTCGGACAGGGGTCATCGAAGCTTTCTTT. Its translation is CASSLSRTGVIEAFF.

The chain couples TRBV6-5 to TRBJ1-5; maybe TRBD1 (5 bases). The CDR3 has 15 residues. CDR1 is MNHEY and CDR2 is SVGAGI in the germline V gene. The ends were cut back, 6 bases at V and 1 base at J, with 13 bases in the middle. The DNA for the CDR3 is TGTGCCAGCAGCCTCGGGGGAGGGAGCAATCAGCCCCAGCATTTT. It yields the protein CASSLGGGSNQPQHF.

The chain combines TRBV7-9 with TRBJ1-2; unclear D gene. CDR3 size: 13 residues. The V end was cut by 5 bases, the J end by 5 bases, with 12 bases between. Germline V gene sequence: CDR1 SEHNR, CDR2 FQNEAQ (reference sequence). This CDR3 is CASSQPQEYGYTF. The CDR3 region has the DNA TGTGCCAGCAGCCAGCCCCAGGAATATGGCTACACCTTC. Filled out from reference TRBV7-9 and TRBJ1-2, the complete variable domain reads DTGVSQNPRHKITKRGQNVTFRCDPISEHNRLYWYRQTLGQGPEFLTYFQNEAQLEKSRLLSDRFSAERPKGSFSTLEIQRTEQGDSAMYLCASSQPQEYGYTFGSGTRLTVV.

This clone has only one observation. CDR3 loop: CASSLAMDRAYNEQFF. The CDR3, as DNA: TGTGCCAGCAGCTTGGCTATGGACAGAGCCTACAATGAGCAGTTCTTC. The gene calls are TRBV5-8 and TRBJ2-1; D is possibly TRBD1 (6 bases). CDR3 size: 16 residues. In germline, CDR1 is SGHTS, CDR2 YDEGEE. Trimming took 0 bases from V and 2 from J, leaving 12 bases between them.

V gene TRBV25-1 combines with J gene TRBJ2-1; 13 bases align to TRBD2. Germline V gene lookup returns CDR1 MGHDK and CDR2 SYGVNS. CDR3 length: 17 amino acids. V dropped 6 bases and J dropped 4; count of bases not matched to a gene: 9. DNA of the CDR3: TGTGCCAGCAGCCCCATCTTGACTAGCGGGGGGTACAATGAGCAGTTCTTC. Encoded protein: CASSPILTSGGYNEQFF. Drawing the rest from reference TRBV25-1 and TRBJ2-1, the complete variable domain is EADIYQTPRYLVIGTGKKITLECSQTMGHDKMYWYQQDPGMELHLIHYSYGVNSTEKGDLSSESTVSRIRTEHFPLTLESARPSHTSQYLCASSPILTSGGYNEQFFGPGTRLTVL.

The rearrangement joins TRBV7-8 to TRBJ2-5; a possible D gene is TRBD2 (6 bases). Trimming left V 3 bases short and J 5 bases short, with 10 bases between. The CDR3 consists of 13 residues. Germline CDR1 reads SGHVS; CDR2 reads FQNEAQ. CDR3 sequence: CASSLRGPETQYF. The CDR3 bases are TGTGCCAGCAGCTTGCGGGGTCCGGAGACCCAGTACTTC.

The gene calls are TRBV7-2 and TRBJ2-2, with D perhaps matching TRBD1 (6 bases). V was cut by 1 base and J by 0 bases, with 9 bases left in between. This CDR3 contains 16 residues. Germline V lookup: CDR1 SGHTA, CDR2 FQGNSA. CDR3 sequence: CASSLGGPTNTGELFF. The CDR3 nucleotides are TGTGCCAGCAGCTTAGGGGGGCCCACGAACACCGGGGAGCTGTTTTTT.

The rearrangement links TRBV29-1 to TRBJ1-2; possibly TRBD1 for D (5 bases). The CDR3 consists of 13 residues. Germline V gene lookup returns CDR1 SQVTM and CDR2 ANQGSEA. V shed 4 bases and J shed 4 bases, with 13 bases lying between them. In nucleotides, the CDR3 is TGCAGCGTTGGGCACCCGGGGGGCTATGGCTACACCTTC. Translating it yields CSVGHPGGYGYTF.

The chain combines TRBV9 with TRBJ2-3; D is unresolved. CDR1 and CDR2 from the germline V gene are SGDLS and YYNGEE. V was shortened by 4 bases and J by 3 bases, with 12 bases between the two germline ends. CDR3 length: 14 residues. Here the CDR3 reads CASSLRPGTDTQYF. The CDR3 DNA sequence: TGTGCCAGCAGCCTACGACCCGGGACAGATACGCAGTATTTT.

The V and J genes are TRBV6-1 and TRBJ1-2; TRBD1 is a possible D gene (6 bases). Germline V gene data show CDR1 as MNHNS and CDR2 as SASEGT. The CDR3 loop spans 14 amino acids. Trimming pared 7 bases from V and 4 bases from J, leaving 16 bases between. The CDR3, as DNA: TGTGCCAGCAACCGACGCACAGGGTTCTATGGCTACACCTTC. This sequence encodes CASNRRTGFYGYTF.

The V and J genes are TRBV9 and TRBJ1-1; D is uncertain. This CDR3 spans 15 amino acids. Between the trimmed V and J ends, which lost 5 bases and 1 base, there was a span of 15 bases. Germline CDR1 reads SGDLS; CDR2 reads YYNGEE. CDR3 bases: TGTGCCAGCAGGCCCGAGGGTAGATCGAACACTGAAGCTTTCTTT. Its translation is CASRPEGRSNTEAFF.

The chain is built from TRBV7-2 and TRBJ2-7, with 8 nucleotides matching TRBD1. J gave up 3 bases and V 6 bases, and 7 bases lay outside the gene matches. Germline assignment: CDR1 SGHTA and CDR2 FQGNSA. There are 14 residues in the CDR3. The CDR3 loop reads CASSRTGLVYEQYF. The CDR3 DNA reads as TGTGCCAGCAGTAGGACAGGGTTGGTCTACGAGCAGTACTTC. The full variable domain, with the rest looked up from reference TRBV7-2 and TRBJ2-7, is GAGVSQSPSNKVTEKGKDVELRCDPISGHTALYWYRQSLGQGLEFLIYFQGNSAPDKSGLPSDRFSAERTGGSVSTLTIQRTQQEDSAVYLCASSRTGLVYEQYFGPGTRLTVT.

The chain combines TRBV9 with TRBJ1-5; TRBD1 agrees at 7 bases. Trimming at V came to 3 bases and at J to 5 bases, leaving 5 bases not matched to a gene. The CDR3 covers 14 residues. Germline assignment: CDR1 SGDLS and CDR2 YYNGEE. CDR3: CASSGRGVDQPQHF. The CDR3 DNA reads as TGTGCCAGCAGCGGCAGGGGGGTCGATCAGCCCCAGCATTTT.

The CDR3 sequence is CSVEDPGGPGVDTQYF. In DNA, the CDR3 is TGCAGCGTTGAAGATCCGGGGGGGCCTGGCGTGGATACGCAGTATTTT. J is TRBJ2-3 and V is TRBV29-1, with 8 bases aligning to TRBD2. Germline CDR1 and CDR2: SQVTM and ANQGSEA. J was trimmed by 6 bases and V by 0 bases; bases with no gene match: 11. CDR3 length: 16 residues.

The V and J genes are TRBV5-1 and TRBJ2-7; D ambiguous. Germline V gene data show CDR1 as SGHRS and CDR2 as YFSETQ. The length of the CDR3 is 13 residues. Trimming pared 2 bases from V and 2 bases from J, leaving 8 bases between. CDR3 sequence (DNA): TGCGCCAGCAGCTTTTCAGGTGCCTACGAGCAGTACTTC. Its protein product is CASSFSGAYEQYF.

The V gene is TRBV4-1, the J gene TRBJ2-5; 7 nucleotides align to TRBD1. Trimming cost V 4 bases and J 2 bases; bases outside gene matches: 16. This CDR3 contains 18 residues. Germline V gene sequence: CDR1 MGHRA, CDR2 YSYEKL. This CDR3 reads CASSRLPSGTADQETQYF. DNA of the CDR3: TGCGCCAGCAGCCGCCTGCCTTCCGGGACAGCCGATCAAGAGACCCAGTACTTC.

The genes are TRBV18 and TRBJ1-2; perhaps TRBD1 as D (6 bases). V lost 0 bases, J lost 4 bases, and 12 bases lay in between. The V gene's germline CDR1 is KGHSH and CDR2 LQKENI. CDR3 length: 15 residues. The CDR3 region is CASSPPAGGAYGYTF. CDR3 nucleotides: TGTGCCAGCTCACCACCCGCGGGGGGCGCCTATGGCTACACCTTC.

The V call is TRBV5-1, the J call TRBJ2-5, with 8 bases identical to TRBD2. The germline V gene has CDR1 SGHRS and CDR2 YFSETQ. V was pared by 4 bases and J by 2 bases, with 10 bases of the junction left unmatched. CDR3 size: 16 residues. CDR3 in amino acids: CASSPGLAGRQETQYF. The CDR3, as DNA: TGCGCCAGCAGCCCCGGCTTAGCGGGGAGGCAAGAGACCCAGTACTTC.

This rearrangement joins TRBV18 to TRBJ1-2; unclear D gene. The CDR3 has 13 amino acids. Germline V gene sequence: CDR1 KGHSH, CDR2 LQKENI. V shed 0 bases and J shed 4 bases, with 6 bases lying between them. The chain's CDR3 is CASSPPNSYGYTF. The CDR3 coding sequence is TGTGCCAGCTCACCACCTAACAGCTATGGCTACACCTTC. Full variable domain (missing parts from reference TRBV18 and TRBJ1-2): NAGVMQNPRHLVRRRGQEARLRCSPMKGHSHVYWYRQLPEEGLKFMVYLQKENIIDESGMPKERFSAEFPKEGPSILRIQQVVRGDSAAYFCASSPPNSYGYTFGSGTRLTVV.

This clone has more than one count but fewer than ten. The rearrangement links TRBV7-9 to TRBJ1-4, with 9 bases lining up with TRBD1. The CDR3 has 14 residues. V gave up 6 bases and J gave up 6 bases; unmatched junction bases: 5. CDR1 and CDR2 (germline): SEHNR, FQNEAQ (reference sequence). The CDR3 DNA sequence: TGTGCCAGCAGAAAGACAGGGGGTCATGAAAAACTGTTTTTT. This codes for CASRKTGGHEKLFF. The full variable domain, in which reference TRBV7-9 and TRBJ1-4 provide the parts outside the CDR3, is DTGVSQNPRHKITKRGQNVTFRCDPISEHNRLYWYRQTLGQGPEFLTYFQNEAQLEKSRLLSDRFSAERPKGSFSTLEIQRTEQGDSAMYLCASRKTGGHEKLFFGSGTQLSVL.

The chain has TRBV15 and TRBJ1-5; 9 nucleotides line up with TRBD1. Trimming took 1 base from V and 7 from J; bases not matched to a gene: 2. Per the germline V gene, CDR1 is LNHNV and CDR2 is YYDKDF (reference sequence). The CDR3 runs 14 residues. As DNA, the CDR3 is TGTGCCACCAGCAGAGGGACAGGGGTACAGCCCCAGCATTTT. Protein: CATSRGTGVQPQHF.

This chain links TRBV5-1 with TRBJ1-3; tentatively, D is TRBD1 (6 bases). V lost 0 bases to trimming and J lost 0 bases, with 10 bases between them. The germline gives CDR1 SGHRS, CDR2 YFSETQ. The CDR3 runs 16 residues. CDR3 region: CASSLEGGDSGNTIYF. The CDR3 DNA sequence: TGCGCCAGCAGCTTGGAGGGGGGGGACTCTGGAAACACCATATATTTT.

CDR3 sequence reads: CASSVAAGLSYEQYF. The CDR3 DNA is TGTGCCAGCAGCGTAGCGGCAGGGTTGTCCTACGAGCAGTACTTC. The chain combines TRBV9 with TRBJ2-7, with D maybe TRBD1 (5 bases). V was clipped by 0 bases and J by 1 base, with 11 bases between them. Germline lookup yields CDR1 SGDLS and CDR2 YYNGEE. This CDR3 has 15 residues.

V and J are TRBV7-2 and TRBJ1-1; D perhaps matches TRBD1 (5 bases). The V end lost 3 bases, the J end lost 2 bases, and 10 bases lay between the germline ends. The CDR3 is 14 amino acids. The germline V gene encodes CDR1 SGHTA and CDR2 FQGNSA. The CDR3 bases are TGTGCCAGCAGCTTCTTGGACATCAACACTGAAGCTTTCTTT. Its translation: CASSFLDINTEAFF.

The V gene is TRBV5-8, the J gene TRBJ1-6, with unresolved D. Germline lookup yields CDR1 SGHTS and CDR2 YDEGEE. The V end lost 2 bases, the J end lost 4 bases, and 10 bases lay between the germline ends. This CDR3 contains 15 residues. In DNA, the CDR3 is TGTGCCAGCAGCTTTAGTGACAATTATAATTCACCCCTCCACTTT. This codes for CASSFSDNYNSPLHF.